The present T cell receptor (beta chain) was sequenced within a study of CD4+ T cells in melanoma. TCRdb keeps only in-frame clones here, not all; method: immunoSEQ multiplex PCR. The sample lists about 10,000 clones, roughly two thirds occurring once. This clone turned up a few times. Its antigen remains unknown. Study observations and caveats: Diverse differentiation states were reported for melanoma neoantigen-specific CD4+ T cells. A reported correlation linked neoantigen-specific CD4+ T cells to CD8+, macrophage and B cell function.

V was pared by 2 bases and J by 1 base, with 6 bases between. In germline, CDR1 is LNHDA, CDR2 SQIVND (reference sequence). The CDR3 totals 15 residues. This sequence originates from a human donor with melanoma. The chain employs TRBV19 and TRBJ1-6; D gene ambiguous. The sample taken for sequencing was cells from a culture (not recorded whether cultured in vitro). CDR3 bases: TGTGCCAGTAGTATAAGACGTTCCTATAATTCACCCCTCCACTTT. Protein product: CASSIRRSYNSPLHF.